The 25 T cell receptor beta chains presented below share a single source sample, sequenced in a study of T cell responses to AZD1222 COVID-19 vaccine. Sequencing used immunoSEQ multiplex PCR; TCRdb keeps in-frame clones, though not all of them. The data show 45,000 to 55,000 clones, about 80% seen once. This sample comprised peripheral blood, obtained on day 0 of AZD1222 vaccination. The receptors here all came from an adult in good health.

The chain carries TRBV5-1 and TRBJ1-4, with D maybe TRBD1 (5 bases). CDR1 and CDR2 (germline): SGHRS, YFSETQ. The CDR3 contains 15 residues. V was trimmed by 0 bases and J by 4 bases, leaving 10 bases between them. The CDR3 region has the DNA TGCGCCAGCAGCTTGGCCGCGGGGGTTAATGAAAAACTGTTTTTT. This codes for CASSLAAGVNEKLFF.

In this sample, this clone turned up a few times. The chain combines TRBV6-1 with TRBJ1-5, with D possibly TRBD1 on 6 matching bases. Trimming took off 2 bases at V and 4 bases at J, with 12 bases between the two ends. The CDR3 is made up of 15 amino acids. Germline values: CDR1 MNHNS, CDR2 SASEGT. As DNA, the CDR3 is TGTGCCAGCAGTGAATCGTACAGGGTGAATCAGCCCCAGCATTTT. Translating gives CASSESYRVNQPQHF.

This clone was counted once. V and J are TRBV2 and TRBJ2-1, with D tentatively TRBD2 (6 bases). Germline V CDR1 and CDR2: SNHLY, FYNNEI. The CDR3 sequence is 13 residues long. V was shortened by 7 bases and J by 9 bases, with 16 bases between the two germline ends. The CDR3 loop reads CASTGGQGGEQFF. Here the CDR3 DNA reads TGTGCCAGCACCGGAGGTCAGGGAGGTGAGCAGTTCTTC.

This rearrangement joins TRBV19 to TRBJ2-1; TRBD2 aligns across 14 bases. The trim removed 2 bases at V and 7 bases at J, leaving 7 bases unmatched. Germline V lookup: CDR1 LNHDA, CDR2 SQIVND (reference sequence). This CDR3 has 17 amino acids. In DNA, the CDR3 is TGTGCCAGTAGTATAAGACTAGCGGGAGGGCCAACTAATGAGCAGTTCTTC. This codes for CASSIRLAGGPTNEQFF.

The chain links TRBV6-5 to TRBJ2-3, with a weak D call TRBD1 (5 bases). V lost 6 bases, J lost 4 bases, and 17 bases lay in between. The germline V gene has CDR1 MNHEY and CDR2 SVGAGI. This CDR3 is built from 15 residues. The CDR3, as DNA: TGTGCCAGCAGGCCCCAGGGAATACCCCCAGATACGCAGTATTTT. Translating gives CASRPQGIPPDTQYF.

This clone has a handful of counts. The V gene is TRBV7-8, the J gene TRBJ2-5; D possibly corresponds to TRBD2 (7 bases). The CDR3 extends over 14 amino acids. V lost 2 bases and J lost 4, with 11 bases in between. Germline-derived CDR1 and CDR2 are SGHVS and FQNEAQ. CDR3: CASSLPAGAETQYF. The CDR3 region has the DNA TGTGCCAGCAGCTTACCGGCGGGGGCAGAGACCCAGTACTTC.

The genes are TRBV18 and TRBJ1-4; no reliable D call. V was shortened by 8 bases and J by 0 bases, with 13 bases between the two germline ends. Germline lookup yields CDR1 KGHSH and CDR2 LQKENI. The CDR3 loop spans 15 amino acids. The DNA of the CDR3 is TGTGCCAGCACCCCCGTAGGTGCAACTAATGAAAAACTGTTTTTT. Its translation is CASTPVGATNEKLFF.

The rearrangement links TRBV5-6 to TRBJ1-5; 9 nucleotides align to TRBD1. This CDR3 has 17 residues. V lost 5 bases to trimming and J lost 4 bases; unmatched junction nucleotides: 13. CDR1 is SGHDT and CDR2 is YYEEEE in the germline V gene. The CDR3 nucleotides are TGTGCCAGCAGACATTGGTTGGGACAGGGTGCAAATCAGCCCCAGCATTTT. Protein sequence: CASRHWLGQGANQPQHF.

The chain is built from TRBV3-1 (or the pseudogene TRBV3-2) and TRBJ1-1; 7 nucleotides align to TRBD1. V shed 3 bases, J shed 5 bases, and the junction held 6 bases outside the gene matches. Germline V lookup: CDR1 LGHDT, CDR2 YNNKEL (reference sequence). The CDR3 length is 14 residues. This chain's CDR3 is CASSHTSGGTEAFF. The CDR3, as DNA: TGTGCCAGCAGCCACACCTCAGGGGGAACTGAAGCTTTCTTT.

The chain links TRBV24-1 to TRBJ2-3; a possible D gene is TRBD2 (5 bases). Germline V gives CDR1 KGHDR, CDR2 SFDVKD. V was clipped by 0 bases and J by 3 bases, with 9 bases between them. This CDR3 is 15 amino acids long. The CDR3 nucleotides are TGTGCCACCAGTGATTTGAGGGAGACAACAGATACGCAGTATTTT. Protein product: CATSDLRETTDTQYF.

This chain uses TRBV2 with TRBJ2-7; D remains unclear. This CDR3 has 15 amino acids. V was shortened by 2 bases and J by 4 bases, with 15 bases between the two germline ends. Germline values: CDR1 SNHLY, CDR2 FYNNEI. CDR3 nucleotide sequence: TGTGCCAGCAGTGAATCCGGTGGGTACAGTTACGAGCAGTACTTC. Translation: CASSESGGYSYEQYF.

This clone was observed a handful of times. The genes are TRBV27 and TRBJ2-2, with D hard to call. V shed 7 bases and J shed 1 base, with 10 bases lying between them. Germline V gene lookup returns CDR1 MNHEY and CDR2 SMNVEV (reference sequence). This CDR3 has 14 residues. The CDR3 DNA follows: TGTGCCAGCATTAGGTGGGTGAACACCGGGGAGCTGTTTTTT. Protein: CASIRWVNTGELFF.

V gene TRBV9 combines with J gene TRBJ1-6, with D maybe TRBD1 (5 bases). The CDR3 contains 15 residues. V lost 4 bases and J 7 bases, leaving 15 bases between the germline ends. Germline CDR1 is SGDLS and CDR2 is YYNGEE. CDR3 DNA: TGTGCCAGCAGCCCCGCTAGGGGCTCGAATTCACCCCTCCACTTT. Its protein is CASSPARGSNSPLHF.

This clone was detected only once. The chain carries TRBV19 and TRBJ1-2; 7 bases are a match to TRBD1. The germline CDR1 and CDR2 sequences are LNHDA and SQIVND (reference sequence). V lost 6 bases to trimming and J lost 2 bases; unmatched junction nucleotides: 3. This CDR3 has 13 residues. CDR3 loop: CASSLGQNYGYTF. CDR3 DNA: TGTGCCAGTAGCTTGGGACAGAACTATGGCTACACCTTC.

The genes are TRBV30 and TRBJ2-1; D call uncertain. CDR1 GTSNPN and CDR2 SVGIG come from the germline V gene (reference sequence). Trimming removed 0 bases at V and 9 bases at J, with 12 bases between. The CDR3 length is 13 residues. The CDR3 DNA reads as TGTGCCTGGAGTGTTGTGGAGTTGAGTGAGCAGTTCTTC. Protein sequence: CAWSVVELSEQFF.

The genes are TRBV5-1 and TRBJ1-2; perhaps TRBD1 as D (5 bases). Trimming stripped 0 bases from V and 6 bases from J, with 18 bases between. Germline V gene sequence: CDR1 SGHRS, CDR2 YFSETQ. The CDR3 runs to 16 residues. The CDR3 spells CASSLEATGFSHGYTF. CDR3 sequence (DNA): TGCGCCAGCAGCTTGGAAGCCACAGGATTCTCGCATGGCTACACCTTC.

V and J are TRBV15 and TRBJ1-2; D not certain. The ends were cut back, 3 bases at V and 7 bases at J, with 12 bases in the middle. The CDR3 loop spans 13 amino acids. Germline V gene data show CDR1 as LNHNV and CDR2 as YYDKDF (reference sequence). In nucleotides, the CDR3 is TGTGCCACCAGCAGGGGCCACAGCCGTGGCTACACCTTC. It is translated as CATSRGHSRGYTF.

CDR3 amino acids: CSVGLGQGEQFF. Written as DNA, the CDR3 is TGCAGCGTTGGACTAGGTCAGGGTGAGCAGTTCTTC. The chain carries TRBV29-1 and TRBJ2-1; D perhaps matches TRBD2 (6 bases). CDR3 length: 12 residues. V was trimmed by 4 bases and J by 9 bases, leaving 13 bases between them. Per germline, CDR1 SQVTM and CDR2 ANQGSEA.

J is TRBJ2-4 and V is TRBV5-8, with 7 bases fitting TRBD1. Germline-derived CDR1 and CDR2 are SGHTS and YDEGEE. The CDR3 extends over 17 amino acids. V lost 5 bases to trimming and J lost 0 bases; unmatched junction nucleotides: 11. The CDR3: CASSYWGRGQAKNIQYF. DNA of the CDR3: TGTGCCAGCAGTTATTGGGGTAGGGGGCAAGCCAAAAACATTCAGTACTTC.

This sequence joins TRBV3-1 (or the pseudogene TRBV3-2) and TRBJ1-2; TRBD1 might be the D (6 bases). Trimming left V 0 bases short and J 9 bases short, with 14 bases between. The CDR3 sequence is 14 residues long. Germline V gene lookup returns CDR1 LGHDT and CDR2 YNNKEL (reference sequence). CDR3 nucleotide sequence: TGTGCCAGCAGCCAAGAACTGAGGGGGGGCCGCTACACCTTC. This sequence encodes CASSQELRGGRYTF.

The chain joins TRBV7-9 to TRBJ1-3; D unclear. Germline V gene lookup returns CDR1 SEHNR and CDR2 FQNEAQ (reference sequence). The CDR3 is 13 residues long. Trimming stripped 5 bases from V and 8 bases from J, with 13 bases between. CDR3 sequence: CASSPKDGYTIYF. The CDR3 DNA follows: TGTGCCAGCAGCCCTAAGGACGGTTACACCATATATTTT.

The chain recombines TRBV7-2 with TRBJ1-5, with D unresolved. V lost 0 bases to trimming and J lost 4 bases, with 13 bases between them. Germline CDR1 reads SGHTA; CDR2 reads FQGNSA. This CDR3 comprises 16 residues. The CDR3 DNA follows: TGTGCCAGCAGCTTAGCTGTAGCGGACGGTAATCAGCCCCAGCATTTT. Translating it yields CASSLAVADGNQPQHF. The variable domain in full, with the rest retrieved from reference TRBV7-2 and TRBJ1-5, is GAGVSQSPSNKVTEKGKDVELRCDPISGHTALYWYRQSLGQGLEFLIYFQGNSAPDKSGLPSDRFSAERTGGSVSTLTIQRTQQEDSAVYLCASSLAVADGNQPQHFGDGTRLSIL.

The rearrangement links TRBV23-1 to TRBJ1-2; D is unresolved. TRBV23-1 carries the ORF label, with uncertain function. Trimming stripped 7 bases from V and 4 bases from J, with 25 bases between. This CDR3 spans 17 amino acids. The CDR3, as DNA: TGCGCCAGCACCCCGCTTAACCTCGTAGGCGGACCCTATGGCTACACCTTC. Encoded protein: CASTPLNLVGGPYGYTF.

This chain uses TRBV30 with TRBJ2-2, with TRBD2 matching 7 bases. The CDR3 runs 18 residues. Germline V CDR1 and CDR2: GTSNPN, SVGIG (reference sequence). Trimming removed 2 bases from V and 5 bases from J; junction bases left unmatched: 17. The CDR3 DNA reads as TGTGCCTGGAGTCATTGGTCGGCTAGCGGAGCCCTTACCGGGGAGCTGTTTTTT. Its translation: CAWSHWSASGALTGELFF. Combining the CDR3 with reference TRBV30 and TRBJ2-2 gives the whole variable domain SQTIHQWPATLVQPVGSPLSLECTVEGTSNPNLYWYRQAAGRGLQLLFYSVGIGQISSEVPQNLSASRPQDRQFILSSKKLLLSDSGFYLCAWSHWSASGALTGELFFGEGSRLTVL.

This chain links TRBV10-1 with TRBJ2-1; D is unresolved. Germline V gene data show CDR1 as WNHNN and CDR2 as SYGVQD (reference sequence). The V and J ends lost 2 bases and 9 bases respectively, with 5 bases between them. The CDR3 totals 11 residues. The CDR3 reads CASSEGREQFF. CDR3 in DNA: TGCGCCAGCAGTGAGGGGCGTGAGCAGTTCTTC.